Listed below are T cell receptor beta chains from one sample, sequenced in a study of identical twins. MiXCR, applied by TCRdb to the 5' RACE reads, yields one record per CDR3 protein. The table lists 220,000 or so distinct CDR3 sequences, approximately 7% of them singletons. This sample was also put to use in a study of yellow fever vaccine responses in identical twins.

The sequenced sample consisted of memory (CD45RO+) T cells sorted from blood. The source of these receptors is a woman under 30 in good health. Each CDR3 is given with its conserved first and last residue. A D gene is named only where the DNA matches it firmly. Size is omitted from some rows. Given values are once, few, many or a class for expanded clones.

v_gene	abundance	d_gene	j_gene	CDR3nt	CDR3aa
TRBV2	few	-	TRBJ1-6	TGTGCCAGCAGCCCCTCGGACCTGGGGGGATCACCCCTCCACTTT	CASSPSDLGGSPLHF
TRBV20-1	many	TRBD2	TRBJ2-1	TGCAGTGCCAAGAAGACTAGCGGTTCCAATGAGCAGTTCTTC	CSAKKTSGSNEQFF
TRBV12-3/TRBV12-4	many	-	TRBJ1-3	TGTGCCAGCAGCCTAGACAGGCTGCATTTT	CASSLDRLHF
TRBV5-4	few	TRBD1	TRBJ1-1	TGTGCCAGCAGCTTCCCGGACAGGCCGAACACTGAAGCTTTCTTT	CASSFPDRPNTEAFF
TRBV20-1	many	-	TRBJ2-1	TGCAGTGCTAGAGGCAGCCGGGACTCAAGGAATGAGCAGTTCTTC	CSARGSRDSRNEQFF
TRBV12-3/TRBV12-4	-	TRBD1	TRBJ2-2	TGTGCCTTCTGTTGGGACAGGGCGGAGAGCGCCTACACCGGGGAGCTGTTTTTT	CAFCWDRAESAYTGELFF
TRBV20-1	few	-	TRBJ2-5	TGCAGTGCCCATAAGGGCAGAGACCAAGAGACCCAGTACTTC	CSAHKGRDQETQYF
TRBV3-1	many	-	TRBJ1-4	TGTGCCAGCAGCCAACGACAGGTTAATGAAAAACTGTTTTTT	CASSQRQVNEKLFF
TRBV27	-	-	TRBJ2-7	TGTGCCAGCAGTCCAACTTCACCCTACGAGCAGTACTTC	CASSPTSPYEQYF
TRBV5-1	few	-	TRBJ2-2	TGCGCCAGCAGCTTGGGATTACCCGGGGAGCTGTTTTTT	CASSLGLPGELFF
TRBV4-2	many	TRBD2	TRBJ2-3	TGTGCCAGCAGCCAAGTGGCTAGCGGGGTCTCAGATACGCAGTATTTT	CASSQVASGVSDTQYF
TRBV28	-	TRBD2	TRBJ2-3	TGTGCCAGCACTAGCGGGAGGGTGGTAGATACGCAGTATTTT	CASTSGRVVDTQYF
TRBV28	-	-	TRBJ1-6	TGTGCCAGCAGTTTAAATTCGGGCAGGGAAGCTTTT	CASSLNSGREAF
TRBV25-1	few	TRBD2	TRBJ2-5	TGTGCCAGCCGGACTAGCGGGGGGACGGAGACCCAGTACTTC	CASRTSGGTETQYF
TRBV5-5	-	TRBD1	TRBJ2-7	TGTGCCAGCAGATCCGGGACAGGAGCAATCTCCTCCTACGAGCAGTACTTC	CASRSGTGAISSYEQYF
TRBV15	many	TRBD1	TRBJ2-7	TGTGCCACCAGCAGAGTCGACAGGGCATCCATCTACGAGCAGTACTTC	CATSRVDRASIYEQYF
TRBV7-2	-	-	TRBJ1-2	TGTGCCAGCAGCTTAAGGGCGGAAGCTAACTATGGCTACACCTTC	CASSLRAEANYGYTF
TRBV5-1	-	-	TRBJ2-7	TGCGCCAGCAGTTCCGGGTGGGAGCAGTACTTC	CASSSGWEQYF
TRBV20-1	many	-	TRBJ2-1	TGCAGTGCTAGGGGCGCAGCGCATGAGCAGTTCTTC	CSARGAAHEQFF
TRBV28	-	-	TRBJ2-5	TGTGCCAGCAGTTTATTGAGGTCCCCAGAGACCCAGTACTTC	CASSLLRSPETQYF
TRBV28	few	-	TRBJ1-5	TGTGCCAGCAGTTCATGGCGGGACGCACGACAGTTCAGCAATCAGCCCCAGCATTTT	CASSSWRDARQFSNQPQHF
TRBV20-1	many	TRBD1	TRBJ2-7	TGCAGTGTCAGACAGGGCTACGAGCAGTACTTC	CSVRQGYEQYF
TRBV6-4	few	TRBD2	TRBJ2-1	TGTGCCAGCGCTAGCGGGGGAGAAGGCAATGAGCAGTTCTTC	CASASGGEGNEQFF
TRBV9	-	TRBD2	TRBJ2-4	TGTGCCAGCAGCCCGGCCCTAGCGGGAGGGGCCAAAAACATTCAGTACTTC	CASSPALAGGAKNIQYF
TRBV5-1	many	-	TRBJ1-5	TGCGCCAGCAGCTTGCAACCCTGGGGCAATCAGCCCCAGCATTTT	CASSLQPWGNQPQHF
TRBV20-1	-	TRBD2	TRBJ2-7	TGCAGTGCTAGGGCAAGGGGGACTAGCGGATTATACGAGCAGTACTTC	CSARARGTSGLYEQYF
TRBV5-1	-	TRBD2	TRBJ2-5	TGCGCCAGCAGCTTTGCGGGGGGAAAAGAGACCCAGTACTTC	CASSFAGGKETQYF
TRBV10-3	few	-	TRBJ2-3	TGTGCCATCAGTGTTCGTCCCCCCGAGGGGGCAGATACGCAGTATTTT	CAISVRPPEGADTQYF
TRBV5-1	many	-	TRBJ2-3	TGCGCCAGCAGCTTGGCGACAGCCGGCACAGATACGCAGTATTTT	CASSLATAGTDTQYF
TRBV2	many	TRBD1	TRBJ2-1	TGTGCCAGCAGTTCTCCCGGACAGGGGAACAATGAGCAGTTCTTC	CASSSPGQGNNEQFF
TRBV15	many	-	TRBJ1-3	TGTGCCACCAGCAGAGACCTAGGCAGCTCTGGAAACACCATATATTTT	CATSRDLGSSGNTIYF
TRBV12-3/TRBV12-4	many	-	TRBJ1-1	TGTGCCAGCGCCACGGGGGGCAGGGGAGCTTTCTTT	CASATGGRGAFF
TRBV20-1	many	TRBD2	TRBJ2-7	TGCAGTGCTAGAGATTTCCAGCGGGACTCCTACGAGCAGTACTTC	CSARDFQRDSYEQYF
TRBV27	many	TRBD2	TRBJ2-3	TGTGCCAGCAGTTTATACAGCGGGGGGGCTAAAGGAGATACGCAGTATTTT	CASSLYSGGAKGDTQYF
TRBV7-9	-	-	TRBJ2-5	TGTGCCAGCAGCCAGACGGCGGAGGGGGAGACCCAGTACTTC	CASSQTAEGETQYF
TRBV7-9	-	-	TRBJ2-2	TGTGCCAGCAGCCTTGACGGATACACCGGGGAGCTGTTTTTT	CASSLDGYTGELFF
TRBV10-3	many	-	TRBJ1-3	TGTGCCATCAGTGAGTCGTCGGGGGCGGCAAACACCATATATTTT	CAISESSGAANTIYF
TRBV27	few	TRBD2	TRBJ2-5	TGTGCCAGCAGACAGCCGGGGGGTGAGACCCAGTACTTC	CASRQPGGETQYF
TRBV6-1	few	-	TRBJ2-1	TGTGCCAGCTCGTTTGGCGGGGGCCGGGGGGAGCAGTTCTTC	CASSFGGGRGEQFF
TRBV5-1	many	-	TRBJ1-4	TGCGCCAGCAGCTTGAGGCCTGCAACTAATGAAAAACTGTTTTTT	CASSLRPATNEKLFF
TRBV3-1	few	-	TRBJ2-5	TGTGCCAGCAGCCAAGGATTTCTGGGTGTAGAGACCCAGTACTTC	CASSQGFLGVETQYF
TRBV29-1	-	-	TRBJ1-1	TGCAGCGTTAGGGACATACCGCCTCGCACTGAAGCTTTCTTT	CSVRDIPPRTEAFF
TRBV6-1	few	-	TRBJ2-2	TGTGCCAGCATGGGGGCTCGGGACACCGGGGAGCTGTTTTTT	CASMGARDTGELFF
TRBV3-1	few	-	TRBJ2-7	TGTGCCAGCAGCACCCGCAGCATCCCCTACGAGCAGTACTTC	CASSTRSIPYEQYF
TRBV14	few	TRBD1	TRBJ2-1	TGTGCCAGCAGCGAACAGGGGTCTCCGCTAGGTTCCTACAATGAGCAGTTCTTC	CASSEQGSPLGSYNEQFF
TRBV20-1	-	TRBD2	TRBJ2-1	TGCAGTGTCCCGGGGGGGACTAGCGGGATTGTTGAGCAGTTCTTC	CSVPGGTSGIVEQFF
TRBV20-1	few	-	TRBJ1-1	TGCAGTGCTACACAACACACTGAAGCTTTCTTT	CSATQHTEAFF
TRBV29-1	many	TRBD2	TRBJ2-1	TGCAGCTACGAGCGGGAGGGCCTCGTTGAGCAGTTCTTC	CSYEREGLVEQFF
TRBV24-1	many	-	TRBJ2-1	TGTGCCACCAGTGATAGAGTAGCGGCCTACAATGAGCAGTTCTTC	CATSDRVAAYNEQFF
TRBV29-1	-	-	TRBJ1-5	TGCAGCGGACAGAATAGCAATCAGCCCCAGCATTTT	CSGQNSNQPQHF
TRBV5-1	many	-	TRBJ2-3	TGCGCCAGCAGCGTTGCGGGATCCCCCACAGATACGCAGTATTTT	CASSVAGSPTDTQYF
TRBV2	many	-	TRBJ2-3	TGTGCCATTGCGGGACTCCTCACAGATACGCAGTATTTT	CAIAGLLTDTQYF
TRBV20-1	few	TRBD2	TRBJ2-1	TGCAGTGCTAGTAGCGGGACCCAGGGGAATGAGCAGTTCTTC	CSASSGTQGNEQFF
TRBV3-1	many	TRBD2	TRBJ2-1	TGTGCCAGCGGACTAGCGGGGCCCGAGAATGAGCAGTTCTTC	CASGLAGPENEQFF
TRBV7-2	-	-	TRBJ2-6	TGTGCCAGCAGCCCACCCAACTCTGGGGCCAACGTCCTGACTTTC	CASSPPNSGANVLTF